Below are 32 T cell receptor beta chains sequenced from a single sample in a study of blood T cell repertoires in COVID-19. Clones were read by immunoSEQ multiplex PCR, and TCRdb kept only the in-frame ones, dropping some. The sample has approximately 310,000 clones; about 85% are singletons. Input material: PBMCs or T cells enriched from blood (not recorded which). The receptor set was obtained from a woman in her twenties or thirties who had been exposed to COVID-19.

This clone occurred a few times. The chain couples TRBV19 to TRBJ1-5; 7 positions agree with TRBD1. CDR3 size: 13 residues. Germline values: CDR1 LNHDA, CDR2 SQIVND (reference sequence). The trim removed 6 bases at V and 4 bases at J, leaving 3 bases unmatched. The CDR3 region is CASRLDRNQPQHF. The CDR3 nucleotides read TGTGCCAGTAGGTTGGACAGGAATCAGCCCCAGCATTTT.

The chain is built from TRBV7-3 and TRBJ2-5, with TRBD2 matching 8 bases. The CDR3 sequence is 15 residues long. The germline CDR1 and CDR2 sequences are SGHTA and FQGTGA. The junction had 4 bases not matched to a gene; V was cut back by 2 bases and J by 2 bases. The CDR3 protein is CASSLGTSPQETQYF. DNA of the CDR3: TGTGCCAGCAGCTTAGGGACTAGTCCTCAAGAGACCCAGTACTTC.

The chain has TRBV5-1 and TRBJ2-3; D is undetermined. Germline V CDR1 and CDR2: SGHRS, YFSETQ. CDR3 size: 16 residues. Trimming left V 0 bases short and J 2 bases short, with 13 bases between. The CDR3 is CASSLVSNSNTDTQYF. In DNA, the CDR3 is TGCGCCAGCAGCTTGGTTTCCAACTCCAACACAGATACGCAGTATTTT.

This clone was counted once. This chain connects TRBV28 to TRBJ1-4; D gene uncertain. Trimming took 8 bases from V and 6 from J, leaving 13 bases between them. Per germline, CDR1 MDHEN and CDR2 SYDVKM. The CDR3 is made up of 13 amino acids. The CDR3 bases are TGTGCCAGCGAGGCGTCGAGTTATGAAAAACTGTTTTTT. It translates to CASEASSYEKLFF.

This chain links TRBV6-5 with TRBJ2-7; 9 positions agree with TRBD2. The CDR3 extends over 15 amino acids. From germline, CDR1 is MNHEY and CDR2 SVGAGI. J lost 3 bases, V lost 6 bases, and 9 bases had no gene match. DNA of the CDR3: TGTGCCAGCAGAGATAGCGGGGGACTAGGCTACGAGCAGTACTTC. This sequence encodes CASRDSGGLGYEQYF.

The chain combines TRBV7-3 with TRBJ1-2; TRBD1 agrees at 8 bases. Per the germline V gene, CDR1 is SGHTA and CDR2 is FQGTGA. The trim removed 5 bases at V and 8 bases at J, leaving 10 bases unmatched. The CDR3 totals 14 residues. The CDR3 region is CASSHDQGAGGYTF. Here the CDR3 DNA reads TGTGCCAGCAGCCATGACCAGGGGGCGGGCGGCTACACCTTC.

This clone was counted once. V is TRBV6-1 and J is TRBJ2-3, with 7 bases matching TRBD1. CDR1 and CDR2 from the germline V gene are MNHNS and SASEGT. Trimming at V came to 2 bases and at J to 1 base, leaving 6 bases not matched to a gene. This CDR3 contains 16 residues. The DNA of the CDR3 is TGTGCCAGCAGTGAAATCAGGGGGTCTCGCACAGATACGCAGTATTTT. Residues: CASSEIRGSRTDTQYF.

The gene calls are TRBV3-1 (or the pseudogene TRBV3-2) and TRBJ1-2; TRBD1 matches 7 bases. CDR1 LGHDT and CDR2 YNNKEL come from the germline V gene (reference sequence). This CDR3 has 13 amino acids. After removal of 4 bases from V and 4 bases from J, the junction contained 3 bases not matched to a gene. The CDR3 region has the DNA TGTGCCAGCAGCCGCCGACAGGGCTATGGCTACACCTTC. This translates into CASSRRQGYGYTF.

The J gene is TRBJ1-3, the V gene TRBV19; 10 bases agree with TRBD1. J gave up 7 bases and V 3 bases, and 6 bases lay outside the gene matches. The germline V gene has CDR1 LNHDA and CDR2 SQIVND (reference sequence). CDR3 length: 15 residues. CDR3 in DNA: TGTGCCAGTAGTATTACCGGGACAGGGGCGAACACCATATATTTT. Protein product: CASSITGTGANTIYF. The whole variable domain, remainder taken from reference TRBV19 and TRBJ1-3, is DGGITQSPKYLFRKEGQNVTLSCEQNLNHDAMYWYRQDPGQGLRLIYYSQIVNDFQKGDIAEGYSVSREKKESFPLTVTSAQKNPTAFYLCASSITGTGANTIYFGEGSWLTVV.

The CDR3 nucleotides read TGTGCCAGCGGTCAAGGGGCAACTAATGAAAAACTGTTTTTT. This encodes CASGQGATNEKLFF. The rearrangement uses TRBV25-1 and TRBJ1-4; D is perhaps TRBD1 (5 bases). Trimming pared 8 bases from V and 0 bases from J, leaving 10 bases between. The CDR3 has 14 residues. Per the germline V gene, CDR1 is MGHDK and CDR2 is SYGVNS.

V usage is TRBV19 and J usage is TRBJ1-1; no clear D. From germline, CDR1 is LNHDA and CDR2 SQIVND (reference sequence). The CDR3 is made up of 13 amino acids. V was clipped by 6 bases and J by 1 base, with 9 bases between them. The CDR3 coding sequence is TGTGCCAGTAGCGTACTAGGGAACACTGAAGCTTTCTTT. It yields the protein CASSVLGNTEAFF.

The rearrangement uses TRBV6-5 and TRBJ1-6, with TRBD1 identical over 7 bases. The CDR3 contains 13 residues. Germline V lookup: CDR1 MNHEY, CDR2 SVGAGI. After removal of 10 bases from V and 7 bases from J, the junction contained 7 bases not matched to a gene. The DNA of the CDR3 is TGTGCCACCGGAGGCAGGGGGAATTCACCCCTCCACTTT. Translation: CATGGRGNSPLHF.

For the CDR3, the DNA is TGTGCCAGCACCGGGAACTTCGCCTACGAGCAGTACTTC. Its translation: CASTGNFAYEQYF. The chain has TRBV27 and TRBJ2-7; D possibly corresponds to TRBD2 (5 bases). The V end was cut by 7 bases, the J end by 2 bases, with 12 bases between. The CDR3 sequence is 13 residues long. The germline V gene encodes CDR1 MNHEY and CDR2 SMNVEV (reference sequence).

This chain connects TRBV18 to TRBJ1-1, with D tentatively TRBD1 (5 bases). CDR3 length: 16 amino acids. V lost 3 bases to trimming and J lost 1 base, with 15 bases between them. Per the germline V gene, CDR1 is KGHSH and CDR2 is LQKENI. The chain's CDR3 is CASSPLRRQKNTEAFF. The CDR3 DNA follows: TGTGCCAGCTCACCGTTAAGACGACAGAAGAACACTGAAGCTTTCTTT.

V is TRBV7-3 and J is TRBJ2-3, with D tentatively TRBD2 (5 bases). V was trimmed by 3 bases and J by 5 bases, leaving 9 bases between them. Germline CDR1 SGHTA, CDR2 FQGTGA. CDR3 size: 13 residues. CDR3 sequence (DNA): TGTGCCAGCAGCTTTAGAGAGGGAGATACGCAGTATTTT. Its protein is CASSFREGDTQYF.

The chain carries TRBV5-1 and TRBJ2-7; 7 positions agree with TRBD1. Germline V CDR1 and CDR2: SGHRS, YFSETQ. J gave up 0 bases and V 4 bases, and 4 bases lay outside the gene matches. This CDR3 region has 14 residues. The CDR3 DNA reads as TGCGCCAGCAGCATCGGGACAGTCTCCTACGAGCAGTACTTC. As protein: CASSIGTVSYEQYF.

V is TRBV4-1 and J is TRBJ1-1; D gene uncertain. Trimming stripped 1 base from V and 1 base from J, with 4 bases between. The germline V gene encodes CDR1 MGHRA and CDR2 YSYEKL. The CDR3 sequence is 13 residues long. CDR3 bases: TGCGCCAGCAGCCAAGGAGAGAACACTGAAGCTTTCTTT. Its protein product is CASSQGENTEAFF.

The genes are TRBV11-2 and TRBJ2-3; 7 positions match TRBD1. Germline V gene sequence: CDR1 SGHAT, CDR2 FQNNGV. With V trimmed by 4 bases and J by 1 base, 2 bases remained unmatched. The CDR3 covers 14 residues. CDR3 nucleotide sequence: TGTGCCAGCAGCTCTACAGGGGGCACAGATACGCAGTATTTT. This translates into CASSSTGGTDTQYF.

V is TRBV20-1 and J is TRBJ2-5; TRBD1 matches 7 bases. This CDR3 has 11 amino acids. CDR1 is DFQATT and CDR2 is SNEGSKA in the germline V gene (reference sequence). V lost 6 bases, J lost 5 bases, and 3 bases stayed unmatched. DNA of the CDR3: TGCAGTGCCCGCAGGGGGGAGACCCAGTACTTC. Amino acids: CSARRGETQYF.

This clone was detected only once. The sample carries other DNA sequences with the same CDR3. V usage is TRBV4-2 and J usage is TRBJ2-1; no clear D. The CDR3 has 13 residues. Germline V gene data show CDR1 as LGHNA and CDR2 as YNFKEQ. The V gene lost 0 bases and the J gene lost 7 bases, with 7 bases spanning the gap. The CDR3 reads CASSQDLMNEQFF. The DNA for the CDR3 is TGTGCCAGCAGCCAAGATCTTATGAATGAGCAGTTCTTC.

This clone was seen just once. The CDR3 sequence is CAASGTVHEQYF. In DNA, the CDR3 is TGTGCCGCCTCCGGGACAGTCCACGAGCAGTACTTC. V and J are TRBV28 and TRBJ2-7, with TRBD1 identical over 7 bases. The CDR3 contains 12 residues. J was trimmed by 5 bases and V by 11 bases; bases with no gene match: 9. Germline V CDR1 and CDR2: MDHEN, SYDVKM.

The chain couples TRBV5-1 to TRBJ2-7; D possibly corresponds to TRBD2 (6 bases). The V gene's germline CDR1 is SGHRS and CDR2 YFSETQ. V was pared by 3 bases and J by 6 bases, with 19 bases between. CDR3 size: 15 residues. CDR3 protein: CASSWGLGGKSEQYF. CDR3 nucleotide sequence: TGCGCCAGCAGCTGGGGCCTCGGCGGGAAGAGCGAGCAGTACTTC.

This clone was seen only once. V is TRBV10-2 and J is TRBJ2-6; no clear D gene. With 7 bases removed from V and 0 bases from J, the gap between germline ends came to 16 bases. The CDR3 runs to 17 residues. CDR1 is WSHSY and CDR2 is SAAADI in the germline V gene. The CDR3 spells CASTLGQALSGANVLTF. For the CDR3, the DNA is TGCGCCAGCACGCTCGGCCAGGCCCTCTCTGGGGCCAACGTCCTGACTTTC.

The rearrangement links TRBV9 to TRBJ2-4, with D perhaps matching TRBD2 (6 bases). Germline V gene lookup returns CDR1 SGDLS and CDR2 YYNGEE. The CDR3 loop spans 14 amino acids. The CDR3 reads CSTGEDPAKNIQYF. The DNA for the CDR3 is TGTTCAACCGGGGAGGACCCAGCCAAAAACATTCAGTACTTC.

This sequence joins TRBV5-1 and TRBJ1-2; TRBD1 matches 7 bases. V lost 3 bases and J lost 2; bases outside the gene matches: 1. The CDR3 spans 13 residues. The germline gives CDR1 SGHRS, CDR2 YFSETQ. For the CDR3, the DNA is TGCGCCAGCAGCTCGGGACAGAACTATGGCTACACCTTC. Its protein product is CASSSGQNYGYTF.

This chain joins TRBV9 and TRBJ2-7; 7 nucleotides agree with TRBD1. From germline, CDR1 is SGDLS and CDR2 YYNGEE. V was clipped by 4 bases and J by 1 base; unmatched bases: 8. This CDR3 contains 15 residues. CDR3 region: CASSLWDSVSYEQYF. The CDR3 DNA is TGTGCCAGCAGCCTATGGGACAGCGTATCCTACGAGCAGTACTTC. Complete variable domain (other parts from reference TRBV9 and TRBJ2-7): DSGVTQTPKHLITATGQRVTLRCSPRSGDLSVYWYQQSLDQGLQFLIQYYNGEERAKGNILERFSAQQFPDLHSELNLSSLELGDSALYFCASSLWDSVSYEQYFGPGTRLTVT.

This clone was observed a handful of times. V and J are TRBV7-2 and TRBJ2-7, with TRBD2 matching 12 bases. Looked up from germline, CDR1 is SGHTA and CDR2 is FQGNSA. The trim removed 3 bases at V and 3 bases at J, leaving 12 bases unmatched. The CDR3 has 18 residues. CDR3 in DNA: TGTGCCAGCAGCTTCGCGGCTAGCGGGGGGGCCAAGGTCTACGAGCAGTACTTC. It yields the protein CASSFAASGGAKVYEQYF.

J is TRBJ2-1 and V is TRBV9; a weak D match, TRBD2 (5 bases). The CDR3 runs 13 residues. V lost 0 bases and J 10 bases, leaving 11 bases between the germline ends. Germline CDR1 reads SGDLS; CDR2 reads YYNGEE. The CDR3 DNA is TGTGCCAGCAGCGTAGGGCTAGCCGACGAGCAGTTCTTC. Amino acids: CASSVGLADEQFF. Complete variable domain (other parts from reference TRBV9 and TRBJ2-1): DSGVTQTPKHLITATGQRVTLRCSPRSGDLSVYWYQQSLDQGLQFLIQYYNGEERAKGNILERFSAQQFPDLHSELNLSSLELGDSALYFCASSVGLADEQFFGPGTRLTVL.

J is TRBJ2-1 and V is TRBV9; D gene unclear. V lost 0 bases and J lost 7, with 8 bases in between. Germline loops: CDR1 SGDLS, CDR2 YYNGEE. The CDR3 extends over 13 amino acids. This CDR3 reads CASSVDYENEQFF. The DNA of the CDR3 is TGTGCCAGCAGCGTAGACTACGAGAATGAGCAGTTCTTC.

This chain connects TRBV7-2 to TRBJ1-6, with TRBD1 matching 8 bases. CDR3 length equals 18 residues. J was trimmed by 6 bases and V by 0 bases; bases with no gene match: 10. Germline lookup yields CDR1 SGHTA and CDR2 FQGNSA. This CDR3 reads CASSLAARTGSFNSPLHF. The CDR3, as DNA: TGTGCCAGCAGCTTAGCGGCACGGACAGGGAGCTTTAATTCACCCCTCCACTTT.

CDR3 in amino acids: CASSIGTSGYNEQFF. CDR3 DNA sequence: TGTGCCAGCTCGATCGGGACTAGCGGATACAATGAGCAGTTCTTC. The V and J genes are TRBV18 and TRBJ2-1; 11 nucleotides agree with TRBD2. Germline V gives CDR1 KGHSH, CDR2 LQKENI. J was trimmed by 4 bases and V by 6 bases; bases with no gene match: 5. The CDR3 covers 15 residues. Based on the CDR3 plus reference TRBV18 and TRBJ2-1, the full variable domain is NAGVMQNPRHLVRRRGQEARLRCSPMKGHSHVYWYRQLPEEGLKFMVYLQKENIIDESGMPKERFSAEFPKEGPSILRIQQVVRGDSAAYFCASSIGTSGYNEQFFGPGTRLTVL.

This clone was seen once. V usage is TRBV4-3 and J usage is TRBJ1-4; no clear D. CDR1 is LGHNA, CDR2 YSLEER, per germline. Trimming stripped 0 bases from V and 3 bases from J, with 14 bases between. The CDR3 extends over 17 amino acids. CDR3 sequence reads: CASSQDKRAYANEKLFF. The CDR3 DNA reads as TGCGCCAGCAGCCAAGACAAGCGGGCCTACGCTAATGAAAAACTGTTTTTT.